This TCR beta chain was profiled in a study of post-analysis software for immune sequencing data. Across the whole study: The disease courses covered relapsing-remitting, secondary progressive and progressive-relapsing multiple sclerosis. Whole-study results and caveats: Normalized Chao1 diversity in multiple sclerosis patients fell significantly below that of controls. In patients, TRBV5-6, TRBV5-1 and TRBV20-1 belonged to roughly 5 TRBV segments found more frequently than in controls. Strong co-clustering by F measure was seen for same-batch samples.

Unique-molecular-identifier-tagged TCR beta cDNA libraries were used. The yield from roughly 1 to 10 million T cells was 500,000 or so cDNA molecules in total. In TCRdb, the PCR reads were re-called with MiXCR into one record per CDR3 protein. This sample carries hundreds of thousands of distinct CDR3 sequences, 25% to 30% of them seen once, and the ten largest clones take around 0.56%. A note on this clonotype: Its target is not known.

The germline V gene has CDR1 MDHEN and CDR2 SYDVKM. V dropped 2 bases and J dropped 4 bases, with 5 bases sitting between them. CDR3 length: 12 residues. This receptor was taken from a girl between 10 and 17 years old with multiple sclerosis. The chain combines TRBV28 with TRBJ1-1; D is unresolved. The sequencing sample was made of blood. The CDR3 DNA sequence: TGTGCCAGCAGTTTACCAATCACTGAAGCTTTCTTT. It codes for CASSLPITEAFF.